This T cell receptor beta chain was identified during a study of cytomegalovirus exposure and HLA in healthy donors. Of note for this clone: The antigen is not known.

In the PCR, 60 Vbeta and 13 Jbeta primers were used. Profiling relied on immunoSEQ multiplex PCR, and the TCRdb table lists in-frame clones only, not all of them. The specimen's table records about 200,000 clones. Despite likely unrecorded immune exposures, the donors were nominally healthy at the time of sampling. The CDR3 extends over 13 amino acids. Germline trimming cut 5 bases from V and 5 bases from J; bases unmatched to any gene: 5. Germline V CDR1 and CDR2: GTSNPN, SVGIG (reference sequence). Overall study results and limits: Being productive about 90% or about 30% of the time was typical of most TCR beta V segments in an earlier analysis. Analyses of presence/absence relied on an assumption of roughly uniform sequencing depth across donors. The CMV antigen specificity of a few CMV-associated chains was confirmed through in vitro analysis.

J is TRBJ1-1 and V is TRBV30, with 10 bases aligning to TRBD1. The sequenced sample was PBMCs. The sequence came from a man aged 25-40 years in good health and CMV-seronegative. The CDR3, as DNA: TGTGCCTGGGTTAGGACAGGGGGGACTGAAGCTTTCTTT. Residues: CAWVRTGGTEAFF.